Below, one TCR beta chain is given with its context. Its antigen is as yet unknown. The source of the sample is a study of cytomegalovirus exposure and HLA in healthy donors. Findings of the study overall: The majority of TCR sequences were rare, yet some public TCRs appeared in many donors. According to a later analysis, most TCR beta chains associated with CMV appeared HLA-restricted.

The V end was cut by 4 bases, the J end by 1 base, with 6 bases between. The CDR3 loop spans 13 amino acids. Germline CDR1 reads WSHSY; CDR2 reads SAAADI. The study ran its PCR with 60 Vbeta and 13 Jbeta primers. Study processing details: Around 11 million of 80 million to 85 million unique TCR beta chains were shared, per a later count. Sequencing used immunoSEQ multiplex PCR; TCRdb keeps in-frame clones, though not all of them. The D gene and trimming were derived from the DNA, and the V and J assignments and clone size from that table. In the table there are about 130,000 clones, roughly 80% of which are singletons. While unrecorded immune exposures were likely, the donors were nominally healthy when sampled.

This clonotype was obtained from a man aged 45-60 years in good health and CMV-seronegative. Specimen: PBMCs. The rearrangement links TRBV10-2 to TRBJ2-3; unclear D gene. CDR3 in DNA: TGCGCCAGCAGTGTCAGCGGCACAGATACGCAGTATTTT. Its translation: CASSVSGTDTQYF.